This T cell receptor (beta chain) was recorded in a study of cytomegalovirus exposure and HLA in healthy donors. Trimming pared 6 bases from V and 9 bases from J, leaving 23 bases between. Germline lookup yields CDR1 SSHAT and CDR2 FNYEAQ (reference sequence). CDR3 length: 15 amino acids. Of note for this clone: Its antigen is not known.

Primers for the PCR totalled 60 Vbeta and 13 Jbeta. Authors' data handling: Later work found 65 million to 100 million unique TCR beta chains, with 10 million to 14 million shared. The assay was immunoSEQ multiplex PCR, and TCRdb's table has in-frame clones only and misses some. Clone size and V and J calls were adopted from that table, with D and trimming inferred from the DNA. The sample lists fewer than 150,000 clones; 80% were seen once. Study outcomes and limitations: Later genetic work tied a missense DCLRE1C variant to beta-chain V and J trimming.

What was sequenced was PBMCs. The TCR comes from a man aged 35 to 55 in good health and CMV-seronegative. The rearrangement joins TRBV7-7 to TRBJ2-5, with D possibly being TRBD2 (6 bases). CDR3 region: CASSPGAGPRVAQYF. The CDR3 DNA follows: TGTGCCAGCAGTCCCGGGGCGGGGCCCAGGGTGGCCCAGTACTTC.